This entry lists 24 T cell receptor beta chains sequenced from one sample in a study of OX40 agonist ivuxolimab in advanced cancers. The library was built by means of the immunoSEQ multiplex PCR assay. TCRdb obtained this table from immuneACCESS and retained in-frame rearrangements with V and J assigned. These tables miss some clones; where compared with another copy, unresolved V genes account for less than half of the shortfall, and the remainder is unexplained. Recorded for this sample are about 58,000 clones; roughly 80% of them occurred a single time. Around 3.2% of the sample rests with the top ten. The starting material was CD4+ or CD8+ T cells sorted from blood, obtained in a trial of the OX40 agonist ivuxolimab. Receptor source: an adult with an advanced solid tumor such as melanoma, head and neck, liver or kidney cancer.

The table lists this clone with a few counts. This sequence joins TRBV7-2 and TRBJ2-1; weak D call: TRBD1 (5 bases). The V end was cut by 3 bases, the J end by 6 bases, with 12 bases between. Germline V gives CDR1 SGHTA, CDR2 FQGNSA. This CDR3 has 14 residues. The CDR3 DNA is TGTGCCAGCAGCTTCTCCAGGGCTGGCAATGAGCAGTTCTTC. Encoded protein: CASSFSRAGNEQFF.

The gene calls are TRBV11-1 and TRBJ1-1; 7 nucleotides align to TRBD1. Germline V gives CDR1 SGHAT, CDR2 FQDESV (reference sequence). The trim removed 0 bases at V and 7 bases at J, leaving 11 bases unmatched. CDR3 length: 16 amino acids. CDR3 DNA sequence: TGTGCCAGCAGCTTAGCGTGGGCAGGGGGTACTCTTGAAGCTTTCTTT. Protein sequence: CASSLAWAGGTLEAFF. Full variable domain (missing parts from reference TRBV11-1 and TRBJ1-1): EAEVAQSPRYKITEKSQAVAFWCDPISGHATLYWYRQILGQGPELLVQFQDESVVDDSQLPKDRFSAERLKGVDSTLKIQPAELGDSAMYLCASSLAWAGGTLEAFFGQGTRLTVV.

The chain employs TRBV7-3 and TRBJ2-7; 10 bases fit TRBD2. J was trimmed by 2 bases and V by 5 bases; bases with no gene match: 6. CDR3 length: 15 residues. Germline V gives CDR1 SGHTA, CDR2 FQGTGA. CDR3 loop: CASSASGGPTYEQYF. CDR3 nucleotides: TGTGCCAGCAGCGCTAGCGGGGGCCCTACCTACGAGCAGTACTTC.

Here the CDR3 DNA reads TGCGCCAGCAGCCCAGAACTACGGGAAGGAGGCTACACCTTC. The encoded protein is CASSPELREGGYTF. The rearrangement joins TRBV4-3 to TRBJ1-2; no clear D. V was shortened by 4 bases and J by 8 bases, with 17 bases between the two germline ends. This CDR3 is built from 14 residues. Germline assignment: CDR1 LGHNA and CDR2 YSLEER.

The rearrangement links TRBV6-6 to TRBJ2-7; 11 nucleotides agree with TRBD2. This CDR3 region has 16 residues. Germline V gene lookup returns CDR1 MNHNY and CDR2 SVGAGI (reference sequence). V shed 3 bases, J shed 3 bases, and the junction held 7 bases outside the gene matches. The CDR3 here is CASSYGSSGGGYEQYF. As DNA, the CDR3 is TGTGCCAGCAGTTATGGAAGTAGCGGGGGGGGCTACGAGCAGTACTTC.

The chain employs TRBV9 and TRBJ1-2, with 7 positions matching TRBD1. Trimming at V came to 3 bases and at J to 6 bases, leaving 8 bases not matched to a gene. Germline lookup yields CDR1 SGDLS and CDR2 YYNGEE. This CDR3 has 14 residues. The CDR3 here is CASSAGQVVDGYTF. In DNA, the CDR3 is TGTGCCAGCAGCGCCGGACAGGTCGTAGATGGCTACACCTTC.

CDR3 loop: CASSLGRREQFF. In nucleotides, the CDR3 is TGTGCCAGCAGCTTAGGCCGCAGGGAGCAGTTCTTC. The V gene is TRBV11-2, the J gene TRBJ2-1; no clear D. CDR1 SGHAT and CDR2 FQNNGV come from the germline V gene. Between the trimmed V and J ends, which lost 1 base and 10 bases, there was a span of 8 bases. The CDR3 is made up of 12 amino acids.

The V gene is TRBV7-9, the J gene TRBJ2-2; 7 nucleotides agree with TRBD1. Germline V gene lookup returns CDR1 SEHNR and CDR2 FQNEAQ (reference sequence). V lost 5 bases to trimming and J lost 4 bases; unmatched junction nucleotides: 7. The CDR3 covers 15 residues. As DNA, the CDR3 is TGTGCCAGCAGCATAGGGGGCTCGGGCACCGGGGAGCTGTTTTTT. It specifies CASSIGGSGTGELFF.

V is TRBV6-5 and J is TRBJ1-1; 12 nucleotides agree with TRBD1. J lost 4 bases, V lost 4 bases, and 7 bases had no gene match. Germline-derived CDR1 and CDR2 are MNHEY and SVGAGI. This CDR3 contains 16 residues. The CDR3 loop is CASSLGQGATRTEAFF. In nucleotides, the CDR3 is TGTGCCAGCAGTTTGGGACAGGGGGCGACCCGCACTGAAGCTTTCTTT.

This chain connects TRBV7-9 to TRBJ1-4; 7 bases fit TRBD1. V shed 5 bases, J shed 8 bases, and the junction held 8 bases outside the gene matches. This CDR3 contains 14 residues. Germline V gives CDR1 SEHNR, CDR2 FQNEAQ (reference sequence). The CDR3 bases are TGTGCCAGCAGCAAAAGACAGGGTGGCGAAAAACTGTTTTTT. Protein sequence: CASSKRQGGEKLFF.

The CDR3 DNA follows: TGTGCCAGCAGTGATCTAGCGGGGACCGGCACAGATACGCAGTATTTT. Its protein is CASSDLAGTGTDTQYF. The chain combines TRBV2 with TRBJ2-3; 9 nucleotides agree with TRBD2. This CDR3 contains 16 residues. After removal of 3 bases from V and 1 base from J, the junction contained 5 bases not matched to a gene. Germline-derived CDR1 and CDR2 are SNHLY and FYNNEI.

The sample holds one count of this clone. This chain uses TRBV7-2 with TRBJ2-1, with TRBD1 identical over 8 bases. CDR3 length: 15 amino acids. Germline loops: CDR1 SGHTA, CDR2 FQGNSA. The junction had 9 bases not matched to a gene; V was cut back by 5 bases and J by 6 bases. The CDR3 DNA is TGTGCCAGCAGCCCGAACCCGACAGGGGTCAATGAGCAGTTCTTC. Protein: CASSPNPTGVNEQFF.

This clone is a singleton in its sample. The CDR3 DNA reads TGTGCCAGCAGCTTAAGATCCAGCCTAGGAACTGAAGCTTTCTTT. Its translation is CASSLRSSLGTEAFF. The V call is TRBV7-6, the J call TRBJ1-1; no firm D call. Trimming removed 2 bases at V and 5 bases at J, with 15 bases between. Germline CDR1 reads SGHVS; CDR2 reads FNYEAQ. The CDR3 covers 15 residues.

The V and J genes are TRBV4-2 and TRBJ2-7, with no clear D. This CDR3 contains 16 residues. Germline V lookup: CDR1 LGHNA, CDR2 YNFKEQ. The ends were cut back, 0 bases at V and 2 bases at J, with 14 bases in the middle. The CDR3 region has the DNA TGTGCCAGCAGCCAAGATTTTTCCAGGTCAACCTACGAGCAGTACTTC. Translating gives CASSQDFSRSTYEQYF.

The table lists this clone with a few counts. V usage is TRBV18 and J usage is TRBJ2-3; 8 bases map to TRBD2. V was pared by 0 bases and J by 3 bases, with 5 bases of the junction left unmatched. This CDR3 contains 16 residues. The germline V gene has CDR1 KGHSH and CDR2 LQKENI. The CDR3 bases are TGTGCCAGCTCACCACCCGGGGGGGGAGGAACAGATACGCAGTATTTT. Its protein product is CASSPPGGGGTDTQYF.

This chain connects TRBV18 to TRBJ1-4; 8 nucleotides align to TRBD1. This CDR3 has 13 amino acids. The V segment lost 5 bases and the J segment 7 bases; nucleotides outside the gene matches: 3. Germline loops: CDR1 KGHSH, CDR2 LQKENI. The CDR3 region has the DNA TGTGCCAGCTCAGGACAGGGAAGTGAAAAACTGTTTTTT. It specifies CASSGQGSEKLFF.

The V gene is TRBV7-2, the J gene TRBJ2-5; TRBD2 matches at 10 bases. Germline V CDR1 and CDR2: SGHTA, FQGNSA. V lost 4 bases to trimming and J lost 4 bases; unmatched junction nucleotides: 12. This CDR3 contains 17 residues. The CDR3 sequence: CASSSSSGGGARETQYF. CDR3 sequence (DNA): TGTGCCAGCAGCTCCTCTAGCGGGGGTGGGGCCCGAGAGACCCAGTACTTC.

This rearrangement joins TRBV5-8 to TRBJ2-3; 11 bases agree with TRBD1. The CDR3 runs to 16 residues. J was trimmed by 3 bases and V by 1 base; bases with no gene match: 4. Germline-derived CDR1 and CDR2 are SGHTS and YDEGEE. The CDR3 here is CASSLPGQGATDTQYF. In DNA, the CDR3 is TGTGCCAGCAGCTTGCCCGGACAGGGGGCAACAGATACGCAGTATTTT.

V and J are TRBV9 and TRBJ1-4, with unresolved D. In germline, CDR1 is SGDLS, CDR2 YYNGEE. V shed 4 bases and J shed 6 bases, with 16 bases lying between them. CDR3 length equals 15 residues. The CDR3 reads CASSSTDGRDEKLFF. As DNA, the CDR3 is TGTGCCAGCAGCTCCACCGACGGCCGGGATGAAAAACTGTTTTTT.

This chain links TRBV11-2 with TRBJ2-1; 8 bases line up with TRBD2. From germline, CDR1 is SGHAT and CDR2 FQNNGV. This CDR3 spans 18 amino acids. V lost 2 bases to trimming and J lost 0 bases; unmatched junction nucleotides: 9. This chain's CDR3 is CASSLRRGAPSSYNEQFF. CDR3 DNA sequence: TGTGCCAGCAGCTTACGGCGGGGGGCCCCGAGCTCCTACAATGAGCAGTTCTTC.

A remark on this clone: This specimen includes other DNA sequences encoding the same CDR3. V usage is TRBV20-1 and J usage is TRBJ2-7, with unresolved D. The germline V gene has CDR1 DFQATT and CDR2 SNEGSKA (reference sequence). The CDR3 is 11 residues long. The V and J ends lost 2 bases and 4 bases respectively, with 6 bases between them. In nucleotides, the CDR3 is TGCAGTGCTAGACAGGATTACGAGCAGTACTTC. This sequence encodes CSARQDYEQYF.

The rearrangement joins TRBV7-9 to TRBJ1-1; D remains ambiguous. Trimming stripped 2 bases from V and 0 bases from J, with 7 bases between. Germline-derived CDR1 and CDR2 are SEHNR and FQNEAQ (reference sequence). The CDR3 is 14 amino acids. The CDR3 nucleotides are TGTGCCAGCAGCTTATCTCGGTTGAACACTGAAGCTTTCTTT. Its protein is CASSLSRLNTEAFF.

The rearrangement joins TRBV5-4 to TRBJ1-6, with D unclear. Trimming pared 0 bases from V and 8 bases from J, leaving 6 bases between. Per germline, CDR1 SGHNT and CDR2 YYREEE (reference sequence). The CDR3 extends over 13 amino acids. The CDR3 is CASSLGGDSPLHF. The DNA of the CDR3 is TGTGCCAGCAGCTTGGGCGGGGATTCACCCCTCCACTTT.

This chain uses TRBV30 with TRBJ2-5; the D gene is possibly TRBD1 (6 bases). Trimming shortened V by 5 bases and J by 4 bases, and 11 bases separated the two germline ends. CDR3 length: 12 residues. Germline assignment: CDR1 GTSNPN and CDR2 SVGIG (reference sequence). This chain's CDR3 is CAWDRPPETQYF. The CDR3 DNA is TGTGCCTGGGACAGGCCTCCAGAGACCCAGTACTTC.